These T cell receptor beta chains were read from a single sample in a study of shared clonotypes between healthy human individuals. The assay was immunoSEQ multiplex PCR, and TCRdb's table has in-frame clones only and misses some. The table lists millions of clones, less than 95% of them singletons, with roughly 1.1% in the top ten. Sequencing was carried out using naive CD8+ T cells sorted from blood. These receptors were collected from a man between 18 and 29 years old in good health. CDR3s include the opening cysteine and the closing phenylalanine or tryptophan. Fields, in order: V gene, clone size, J gene, D gene, CDR3 protein, CDR3 DNA. The D gene is left open where the match is weak. Where a row states a size, it is once, few, many or the class of an expanded clone; other rows omit it.

TRBV28	.	TRBJ1-1	.	CASSFPGEAFF	TGTGCCAGCAGTTTCCCAGGGGAAGCTTTCTTT
TRBV27	.	TRBJ1-3	.	CASSFEGGSGNTIYF	TGTGCCAGCAGTTTTGAGGGAGGCTCTGGAAACACCATATATTTT
TRBV10-3	.	TRBJ2-1	.	CAISQDTSYNEQFF	TGTGCCATCAGTCAAGACACCTCCTACAATGAGCAGTTCTTC
TRBV6-5	.	TRBJ2-1	.	CASSYSSGPPFF	TGTGCCAGCAGTTACTCGAGTGGGCCTCCTTTCTTC
TRBV5-6	.	TRBJ1-1	.	CASSFRGVNTEAFF	TGTGCCAGCAGCTTCCGGGGAGTGAACACTGAAGCTTTCTTT
TRBV11-2	few	TRBJ2-1	.	CASSLPGSPEQFF	TGTGCCAGCAGCTTACCGGGGAGCCCAGAGCAGTTCTTC
TRBV19	.	TRBJ1-2	.	CASSIAHQNGGYTF	TGTGCCAGTAGTATCGCCCACCAAAACGGGGGCTACACCTTC
TRBV5-4	.	TRBJ2-5	TRBD2	CASSLELADQETQYF	TGTGCCAGCAGCTTGGAACTAGCGGACCAAGAGACCCAGTACTTC
TRBV29-1	.	TRBJ2-7	.	CSAWTAYEQYF	TGCAGCGCTTGGACGGCCTACGAGCAGTACTTC
TRBV4-3	.	TRBJ2-3	.	CASSQRWADDTQYF	TGCGCCAGCAGCCAAAGATGGGCGGATGATACGCAGTATTTT
TRBV19	.	TRBJ1-1	.	CASSGTGTVNTEAFF	TGTGCCAGTAGTGGGACCGGGACGGTGAACACTGAAGCTTTCTTT
TRBV6-5	.	TRBJ1-2	.	CASSPGGVGYTF	TGTGCCAGCAGCCCAGGCGGGGTCGGCTACACCTTC
TRBV27	.	TRBJ2-2	.	CASSFESSPNTGELFF	TGTGCCAGCAGTTTCGAGAGTAGTCCAAACACCGGGGAGCTGTTTTTT
TRBV6-1	.	TRBJ2-7	.	CASSELGSLGYEQYF	TGTGCCAGCAGTGAATTAGGCTCTCTGGGGTACGAGCAGTACTTC
TRBV4-1	.	TRBJ2-7	.	CASSPPGADEQYF	TGCGCCAGCAGCCCCCCGGGCGCGGACGAGCAGTACTTC
TRBV7-9	.	TRBJ2-1	.	CASSLTVNEQFF	TGTGCCAGCAGCTTAACGGTGAATGAGCAGTTCTTC
TRBV5-1	.	TRBJ2-1	.	CASSVLANNNEQFF	TGCGCCAGCAGTGTTCTCGCCAACAATAATGAGCAGTTCTTC
TRBV27	.	TRBJ2-3	.	CASSFLGDTDTQYF	TGTGCCAGCAGTTTCCTGGGGGACACAGATACGCAGTATTTT
TRBV5-4	once	TRBJ2-1	.	CASSSDSFPEQFF	TGTGCCAGCAGTTCTGACTCTTTCCCTGAGCAGTTCTTC
TRBV5-1	.	TRBJ2-7	TRBD1	CASSRDSYEQYF	TGCGCCAGCAGCAGGGACAGCTACGAGCAGTACTTC
TRBV7-9	.	TRBJ2-7	.	CASSLVNGDEQYF	TGTGCCAGCAGCTTAGTAAATGGGGACGAGCAGTACTTC
TRBV27	.	TRBJ1-5	.	CASRPWDIKGNQPQHF	TGTGCCAGCAGACCATGGGACATTAAGGGCAATCAGCCCCAGCATTTT
TRBV2	once	TRBJ1-2	.	CASSELPLALANYGYTF	TGTGCCAGCAGTGAACTCCCCCTGGCTCTGGCTAACTATGGCTACACCTTC
TRBV28	.	TRBJ2-7	.	CASRLYVGSREQYF	TGTGCCAGCAGGCTGTACGTGGGATCGAGGGAGCAGTACTTC
TRBV6-1	.	TRBJ2-7	.	CASSEVGTASYEQYF	TGTGCCAGCAGTGAGGTAGGGACGGCCTCCTACGAGCAGTACTTC
TRBV11-3	once	TRBJ2-3	TRBD2	CASSPGTSGIDTQYF	TGTGCCAGCAGCCCCGGGACTAGCGGGATTGATACGCAGTATTTT
TRBV27	.	TRBJ2-2	.	CASSLSLGTGELFF	TGTGCCAGCAGTTTAAGTCTGGGTACCGGGGAGCTGTTTTTT
TRBV6-5	.	TRBJ2-2	TRBD1	CASTNDRVFSGELFF	TGTGCCAGCACTAATGACAGGGTATTTTCCGGGGAGCTGTTTTTT
TRBV5-8	.	TRBJ1-6	.	CASSLDPESSYNSPLHF	TGTGCCAGCAGCCTGGACCCAGAGAGCTCCTATAATTCACCCCTCCACTTT
TRBV27	.	TRBJ1-5	.	CASSWLVREYSNQPQHF	TGTGCCAGCAGTTGGTTGGTCAGGGAATATAGCAATCAGCCCCAGCATTTT
TRBV10-3	.	TRBJ2-7	.	CAISPGGLSGEQYF	TGTGCCATCAGCCCAGGAGGCCTTTCTGGCGAGCAGTACTTC
TRBV5-1	.	TRBJ2-5	TRBD1	CASSWDRGYEQHF	TGCGCCAGCAGCTGGGACAGGGGCTACGAGCAGCACTTC
TRBV27	.	TRBJ2-7	TRBD1	CASSLWQGVPHEQYF	TGTGCCAGCAGTTTGTGGCAGGGGGTCCCCCACGAGCAGTACTTC
TRBV7-7	.	TRBJ2-5	TRBD2	CASSLEAIAGGNGETQYF	TGTGCTAGCAGCTTAGAGGCCATAGCGGGGGGTAATGGAGAGACCCAGTACTTC
TRBV5-6	.	TRBJ1-3	.	CASSFTDMGDTIYF	TGTGCCAGCAGCTTTACCGACATGGGAGACACCATATATTTT
TRBV4-1	.	TRBJ1-3	TRBD1	CASSHGQASGNTIYF	TGCGCCAGCAGCCACGGACAGGCCTCTGGAAACACCATATATTTT
TRBV6-5	once	TRBJ2-1	.	CASRQYNEQFF	TGTGCCAGCAGACAGTACAATGAGCAGTTCTTC
TRBV29-1	once	TRBJ2-7	.	CSVEGSGIYEQYF	TGCAGCGTAGAGGGGTCGGGGATTTACGAGCAGTACTTC
TRBV2	.	TRBJ1-1	.	CASRGLSEAEAFF	TGTGCCAGCAGGGGCCTTTCGGAGGCTGAAGCTTTCTTT
TRBV5-1	.	TRBJ1-2	.	CASSLDFGGTRYGYTF	TGCGCCAGCAGCTTGGACTTCGGGGGCACACGCTATGGCTACACCTTC
TRBV2	once	TRBJ2-1	TRBD1	CASSEALLGTGYNEQFF	TGTGCCAGCAGTGAAGCGCTTCTCGGGACAGGATACAATGAGCAGTTCTTC
TRBV7-3	.	TRBJ2-1	TRBD2	CASSFLAGGTNEQFF	TGTGCCAGCAGCTTCCTAGCGGGGGGAACCAATGAGCAGTTCTTC